This T cell receptor (beta chain) was found in a study of metastatic and nonmetastatic thyroid tumors. Methods used by the authors: Across clinicopathological groups, CDR3 differences served as the basis for building a distant-metastasis classifier for papillary thyroid cancer. TCRdb re-called the PCR reads with MiXCR. The V and J calls and clone size are TCRdb's, not the authors'. The repertoire holds 30,000 to 45,000 clones, with about 24% as singletons. As regards this clone: An end of the junction differs from the germline gene, which may be a read error.

All patients reached thyroid surgery having received no treatment beforehand. From germline, CDR1 is LGHDT and CDR2 YNNKEL (reference sequence). The length of the CDR3 is 15 residues. The chain couples TRBV3-1 to TRBJ2-7; maybe TRBD2 (7 bases). Sequencing used blood. The source is a female donor with papillary thyroid cancer or a benign thyroid nodule (not recorded which). Some clones in this sample may be carry-over from other donors' samples. For the CDR3, the DNA is TGTACCAGCAGCCCGGCTACGGGGGGCGGGGACGAGCAGTACTTC. Translated, it gives CTSSPATGGGDEQYF.